The 27 T cell receptor beta chains below were found in one sample sequenced in a study of OX40 agonist ivuxolimab in advanced cancers. Sequencing was performed with immunoSEQ multiplex PCR; in TCRdb, only in-frame clones are kept and a portion is missing. The sample lists some 25,000 clones; approximately 86% were seen once. The sequencing here drew on CD4+ or CD8+ T cells sorted from blood, taken in a trial of the OX40 agonist ivuxolimab. These receptors were collected from an adult with an advanced solid tumor such as melanoma, head and neck, liver or kidney cancer.

The J gene is TRBJ2-4, the V gene TRBV10-3; D gene uncertain. Germline CDR1 and CDR2: ENHRY and SYGVKD. CDR3 size: 16 residues. Trimming took off 7 bases at V and 3 bases at J, with 19 bases between the two ends. The chain's CDR3 is CAITTTSFGDKNIQYF. CDR3 DNA: TGTGCCATCACAACCACATCTTTCGGTGACAAAAACATTCAGTACTTC.

This chain joins TRBV7-9 and TRBJ1-5; no reliable D call. The CDR3 is 13 residues long. Germline CDR1 SEHNR, CDR2 FQNEAQ (reference sequence). V lost 5 bases, J lost 8 bases, and 13 bases lay in between. CDR3 nucleotides: TGTGCCAGCAGCCAAGATTTAACGGAGCCCCAGCATTTT. Its protein product is CASSQDLTEPQHF.

The CDR3 loop is CATSRGQGAIQPQHF. The CDR3 DNA is TGTGCCACCAGCAGAGGGCAGGGGGCGATTCAGCCCCAGCATTTT. This sequence joins TRBV15 and TRBJ1-5, with 8 bases identical to TRBD1. From germline, CDR1 is LNHNV and CDR2 YYDKDF (reference sequence). There are 15 residues in the CDR3. The J segment lost 6 bases and the V segment lost 1 base, leaving 5 bases of the junction unmatched.

V gene TRBV27 combines with J gene TRBJ2-3, with D unresolved. The germline V gene encodes CDR1 MNHEY and CDR2 SMNVEV (reference sequence). CDR3 size: 12 residues. The ends were cut back, 4 bases at V and 1 base at J, with 3 bases in the middle. CDR3 nucleotides: TGTGCCAGCAGTTCCCGCACAGATACGCAGTATTTT. Protein: CASSSRTDTQYF.

V and J are TRBV5-4 and TRBJ2-1, with D tentatively TRBD1 (5 bases). Trimming left V 3 bases short and J 8 bases short, with 12 bases between. This CDR3 comprises 13 residues. CDR1 SGHNT and CDR2 YYREEE come from the germline V gene (reference sequence). CDR3 sequence reads: CASSWVRAHEQFF. Here the CDR3 DNA reads TGTGCCAGCAGCTGGGTCAGGGCCCATGAGCAGTTCTTC.

The chain uses TRBV5-1 and TRBJ2-7, with 10 bases lining up with TRBD1. CDR1 SGHRS and CDR2 YFSETQ come from the germline V gene. Germline trimming cut 3 bases from V and 3 bases from J; bases unmatched to any gene: 6. There are 15 residues in the CDR3. The CDR3 nucleotides read TGCGCCAGCAGCTACTCCGGGACAGGGGACTACGAGCAGTACTTC. Protein: CASSYSGTGDYEQYF.

The rearrangement uses TRBV7-9 and TRBJ2-5; D may be TRBD2 (5 bases). Trimming removed 1 base from V and 5 bases from J, with 11 bases in between. The germline CDR1 and CDR2 sequences are SEHNR and FQNEAQ (reference sequence). This CDR3 has 14 amino acids. The CDR3 protein is CASSLVSRGETQYF. CDR3 sequence (DNA): TGTGCCAGCAGCTTAGTTTCCCGAGGGGAGACCCAGTACTTC.

V gene TRBV6-5 combines with J gene TRBJ1-1; TRBD1 might be the D (5 bases). Trimming pared 7 bases from V and 1 base from J, leaving 10 bases between. Germline V gives CDR1 MNHEY, CDR2 SVGAGI. The CDR3 spans 13 residues. CDR3 sequence reads: CASKDKGNTEAFF. DNA for the CDR3: TGTGCCAGCAAGGACAAGGGGAACACTGAAGCTTTCTTT.

The V and J genes are TRBV7-9 and TRBJ1-2, with 7 nucleotides matching TRBD1. Germline V CDR1 and CDR2: SEHNR, FQNEAQ (reference sequence). The CDR3 is made up of 14 amino acids. Losses at the gene ends were 5 bases for V and 4 bases for J; bases not matched to a gene: 7. The CDR3 sequence is CASSEGGSIYGYTF. The CDR3, as DNA: TGTGCCAGCAGCGAAGGGGGCTCAATCTATGGCTACACCTTC.

The V and J genes are TRBV6-1 and TRBJ2-7, with D perhaps matching TRBD1 (6 bases). Trimming took off 3 bases at V and 4 bases at J, with 13 bases between the two ends. The CDR3 is 14 amino acids. The germline V gene has CDR1 MNHNS and CDR2 SASEGT. The CDR3 DNA reads TGTGCCAGCAGTGAGGTGGGGGCTGGATACGAGCAGTACTTC. Protein product: CASSEVGAGYEQYF.

This sequence joins TRBV2 and TRBJ2-5; 8 positions agree with TRBD2. Germline V gives CDR1 SNHLY, CDR2 FYNNEI. The V and J ends lost 3 bases and 4 bases, in that order; junction bases with no gene match: 4. The CDR3 is 14 amino acids. The CDR3: CASSDTGGPETQYF. The CDR3 coding sequence is TGTGCCAGCAGTGATACGGGGGGGCCAGAGACCCAGTACTTC.

The chain is built from TRBV13 and TRBJ2-7; D not certain. This CDR3 is built from 15 residues. The germline CDR1 and CDR2 sequences are PRHDT and FYEKMQ (reference sequence). The V and J ends lost 0 bases and 0 bases respectively, with 9 bases between them. CDR3 residues: CASSLGAGPSYEQYF. The CDR3 region has the DNA TGTGCCAGCAGCTTAGGTGCCGGGCCCTCCTACGAGCAGTACTTC.

In its sample, this clone was seen a few times. This sequence joins TRBV2 and TRBJ2-6; D unclear. The V and J ends lost 2 bases and 0 bases respectively, with 2 bases between them. Germline V gives CDR1 SNHLY, CDR2 FYNNEI. The CDR3 extends over 14 amino acids. CDR3 nucleotide sequence: TGTGCCAGCAGTGAATACTCTGGGGCCAACGTCCTGACTTTC. It translates to CASSEYSGANVLTF.

The V and J genes are TRBV30 and TRBJ2-7; 8 bases map to TRBD1. This CDR3 comprises 12 residues. V trimming: 1 base; J trimming: 10 bases; junction bases outside the gene matches: 6. Germline CDR1 GTSNPN, CDR2 SVGIG (reference sequence). DNA for the CDR3: TGTGCCTGGAGTGGGGGACAGGCAGGCCAGTACTTC. Its translation: CAWSGGQAGQYF.

This chain joins TRBV30 and TRBJ2-1; 10 bases line up with TRBD1. The CDR3 contains 15 residues. V lost 3 bases to trimming and J lost 7 bases; unmatched junction nucleotides: 9. The germline V gene encodes CDR1 GTSNPN and CDR2 SVGIG (reference sequence). The CDR3 nucleotides are TGTGCCTGGAGCCGGGACAGGGGTGGGATGAATGAGCAGTTCTTC. Protein sequence: CAWSRDRGGMNEQFF.

V is TRBV2 and J is TRBJ2-1; tentatively, D is TRBD1 or TRBD2 (7 bases each). CDR1 is SNHLY, CDR2 FYNNEI, per germline. The V and J ends lost 1 base and 7 bases respectively, with 29 bases between them. The CDR3 runs to 20 residues. Written as DNA, the CDR3 is TGTGCCAGCAGTGAAGGGGAGGGGGCGAGGCTAATGGGCCCGAATAATGAGCAGTTCTTC. This translates into CASSEGEGARLMGPNNEQFF. The whole variable domain, filled in from reference TRBV2 and TRBJ2-1, reads EPEVTQTPSHQVTQMGQEVILRCVPISNHLYFYWYRQILGQKVEFLVSFYNNEISEKSEIFDDQFSVERPDGSNFTLKIRSTKLEDSAMYFCASSEGEGARLMGPNNEQFFGPGTRLTVL.

The chain is built from TRBV5-1 and TRBJ2-5; D is unclear. CDR1 and CDR2 (germline): SGHRS, YFSETQ. CDR3 length: 13 amino acids. V was clipped by 0 bases and J by 4 bases, with 7 bases between them. This CDR3 is CASSLDQIETQYF. Here the CDR3 DNA reads TGCGCCAGCAGCTTGGACCAAATAGAGACCCAGTACTTC.

The rearrangement uses TRBV28 and TRBJ2-1, with 10 bases identical to TRBD2. Trimming cost V 6 bases and J 12 bases; bases outside gene matches: 11. The CDR3 extends over 14 amino acids. Germline V CDR1 and CDR2: MDHEN, SYDVKM. The CDR3 coding sequence is TGTGCCAGCAGCACGATCCGGACTAGCGGTCCGCAGTTCTTC. Translation: CASSTIRTSGPQFF. The whole variable domain, filled in from reference TRBV28 and TRBJ2-1, reads DVKVTQSSRYLVKRTGEKVFLECVQDMDHENMFWYRQDPGLGLRLIYFSYDVKMKEKGDIPEGYSVSREKKERFSLILESASTNQTSMYLCASSTIRTSGPQFFGPGTRLTVL.

V is TRBV27 and J is TRBJ2-1; 7 positions match TRBD2. This CDR3 is 15 amino acids long. Germline assignment: CDR1 MNHEY and CDR2 SMNVEV (reference sequence). V lost 4 bases to trimming and J lost 4 bases; unmatched junction nucleotides: 7. CDR3 amino acids: CASSSRLARYNEQFF. CDR3 sequence (DNA): TGTGCCAGCAGTTCCCGACTAGCCCGATACAATGAGCAGTTCTTC.

The CDR3 bases are TGTGCCAGCAGCTCGCCACGACAGGTTGGGACCTACGAGCAGTACTTC. Residues: CASSSPRQVGTYEQYF. V usage is TRBV7-2 and J usage is TRBJ2-7, with TRBD1 as a possible D gene (6 bases). V lost 4 bases to trimming and J lost 2 bases, with 18 bases between them. CDR3 size: 16 residues. Per germline, CDR1 SGHTA and CDR2 FQGNSA.

By share, this clone ranks as medium-sized (0.01 to 0.1%). The chain uses TRBV6-1 and TRBJ1-1; D might be TRBD1 (6 bases). Germline CDR1 reads MNHNS; CDR2 reads SASEGT. The CDR3 covers 14 residues. V dropped 6 bases and J dropped 3 bases, with 14 bases sitting between them. The CDR3 is CASRARQEYTEAFF. Written as DNA, the CDR3 is TGTGCCAGCAGGGCAAGACAGGAATACACTGAAGCTTTCTTT.

This clone appeared once. The chain couples TRBV7-9 to TRBJ2-7; D ambiguous. The CDR3 has 11 amino acids. V lost 3 bases, J lost 6 bases, and 6 bases lay in between. Germline CDR1 SEHNR, CDR2 FQNEAQ (reference sequence). CDR3 DNA: TGTGCCAGCAGCTTGTCTCTCGAGCAGTACTTC. Protein sequence: CASSLSLEQYF.

The CDR3 DNA is TGCGCCAGCAGTGAAAGCGGCATCTCCTACGAGCAGTACTTC. Translating gives CASSESGISYEQYF. The chain couples TRBV10-2 to TRBJ2-7; D may be TRBD2 (5 bases). The germline V and J ends were trimmed by 3 bases and 0 bases, with 9 bases remaining between them. The CDR3 is 14 residues long. The germline V gene encodes CDR1 WSHSY and CDR2 SAAADI.

This rearrangement joins TRBV7-9 to TRBJ2-5, with 7 positions matching TRBD1. TRBJ2-7 explains the end of the DNA better; the J call may be wrong. CDR1 and CDR2 (germline): SEHNR, FQNEAQ (reference sequence). CDR3 size: 15 residues. The CDR3 is CASSTGTALSYEQYF. The CDR3 DNA reads as TGTGCCAGCAGCACCGGGACAGCCCTTTCCTACGAGCAGTACTTC.

The chain couples TRBV5-1 to TRBJ2-5; 7 bases match TRBD2. V was clipped by 0 bases and J by 5 bases; unmatched bases: 7. Germline-derived CDR1 and CDR2 are SGHRS and YFSETQ. The CDR3 has 15 amino acids. The chain's CDR3 is CASSLVFAGVETQYF. Written as DNA, the CDR3 is TGCGCCAGCAGCTTGGTGTTTGCGGGGGTTGAGACCCAGTACTTC.

The gene calls are TRBV7-9 and TRBJ2-5; D is possibly TRBD2 (5 bases). The CDR3 has 14 amino acids. Between the trimmed V and J ends, which lost 5 bases and 5 bases, there was a span of 15 bases. Germline V gives CDR1 SEHNR, CDR2 FQNEAQ (reference sequence). The CDR3 reads CASSPREGPETQYF. For the CDR3, the DNA is TGTGCCAGCAGCCCCCGTGAGGGCCCTGAGACCCAGTACTTC.

V usage is TRBV4-1 and J usage is TRBJ2-3; 8 bases align to TRBD2. The germline CDR1 and CDR2 sequences are MGHRA and YSYEKL. The trim removed 1 base at V and 4 bases at J, leaving 4 bases unmatched. The CDR3 totals 15 residues. The CDR3 DNA reads TGCGCCAGCAGCCAAGGACTAGCGCCCGCAGATACGCAGTATTTT. Protein sequence: CASSQGLAPADTQYF.